The clone carrying this T cell receptor (beta chain) was counted between two and nine times. The record originates from a study of T-cell reconstitution after alpha-beta-depleted transplantation in children. Germline loops: CDR1 LGHDT, CDR2 YNNKEL (reference sequence). The ends were cut back, 4 bases at V and 7 bases at J, with 22 bases in the middle. The CDR3 is made up of 16 amino acids. Unique molecular identifiers were built into the TCRbeta library. TCRdb reprocessed the PCR reads with MiXCR, giving one entry per CDR3 protein. This sample has 450,000 to 550,000 distinct CDR3 sequences, with approximately 10% found just once.

The receptor comes from a female patient aged 2-15 years who had a stem cell transplant for aplastic anemia, so the T cells may come from the graft donor. The starting material was PBMCs, mostly from graft donor cells, obtained 180 days after TCRalphabeta/CD19-depleted stem cell transplant. The chain is built from TRBV3-1 and TRBJ1-1; D is unclear. The chain's CDR3 is CASSRAPEVALLEAFF. DNA for the CDR3: TGTGCCAGCAGCCGGGCCCCCGAAGTCGCCCTTCTTGAAGCTTTCTTT.